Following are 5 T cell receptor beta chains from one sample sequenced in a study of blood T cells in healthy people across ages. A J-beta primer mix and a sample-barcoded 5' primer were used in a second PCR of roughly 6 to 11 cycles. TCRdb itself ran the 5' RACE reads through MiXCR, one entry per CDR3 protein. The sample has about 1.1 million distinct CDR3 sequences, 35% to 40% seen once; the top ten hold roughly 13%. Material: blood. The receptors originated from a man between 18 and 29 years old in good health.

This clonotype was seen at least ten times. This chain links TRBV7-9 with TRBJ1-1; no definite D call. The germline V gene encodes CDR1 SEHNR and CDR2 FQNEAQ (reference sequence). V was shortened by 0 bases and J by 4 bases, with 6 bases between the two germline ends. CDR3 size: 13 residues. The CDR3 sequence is CASSLAVGTEAFF. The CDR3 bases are TGTGCCAGCAGCTTAGCCGTCGGCACTGAAGCTTTCTTT. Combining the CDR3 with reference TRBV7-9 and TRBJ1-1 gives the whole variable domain DTGVSQNPRHKITKRGQNVTFRCDPISEHNRLYWYRQTLGQGPEFLTYFQNEAQLEKSRLLSDRFSAERPKGSFSTLEIQRTEQGDSAMYLCASSLAVGTEAFFGQGTRLTVV.

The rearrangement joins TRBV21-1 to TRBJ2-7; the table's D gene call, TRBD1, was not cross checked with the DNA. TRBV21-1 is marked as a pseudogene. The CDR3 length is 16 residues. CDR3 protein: CASSSIGGPTSYEQYF. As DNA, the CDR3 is TGTGCCAGCAGCAGTATAGGGGGCCCGACCTCCTACGAGCAGTACTTC.

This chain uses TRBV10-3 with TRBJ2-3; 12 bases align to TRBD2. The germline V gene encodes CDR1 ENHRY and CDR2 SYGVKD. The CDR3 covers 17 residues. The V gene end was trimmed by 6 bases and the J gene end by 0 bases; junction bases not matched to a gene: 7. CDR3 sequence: CAISLAGGAVSTDTQYF. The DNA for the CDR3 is TGTGCCATCAGCCTAGCGGGGGGGGCCGTTAGCACAGATACGCAGTATTTT.

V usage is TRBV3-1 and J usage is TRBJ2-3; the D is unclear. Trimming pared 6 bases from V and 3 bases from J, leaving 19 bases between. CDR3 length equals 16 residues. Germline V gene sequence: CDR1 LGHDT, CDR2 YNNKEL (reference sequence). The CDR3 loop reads CASSPRETAWTDTQYF. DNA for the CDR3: TGTGCCAGCAGTCCACGAGAGACGGCGTGGACAGATACGCAGTATTTT.

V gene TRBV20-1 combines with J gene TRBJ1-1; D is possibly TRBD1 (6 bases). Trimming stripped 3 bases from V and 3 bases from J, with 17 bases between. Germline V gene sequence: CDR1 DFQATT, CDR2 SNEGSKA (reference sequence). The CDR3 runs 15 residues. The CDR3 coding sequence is TGCAGTGCTAGGCTCTTTGGGACACACCACACTGAAGCTTTCTTT. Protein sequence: CSARLFGTHHTEAFF.